This is a list of T cell receptor beta chains from one sample in a study of shared clonotypes between healthy human individuals. Data came from immunoSEQ multiplex PCR; TCRdb stores just in-frame clones and leaves some out. The sample has more than 2 million clones; roughly 95% are singletons. Sequenced sample: naive CD8+ T cells sorted from blood. The receptors here all came from a man between 18 and 29 years old in good health. Each CDR3 is given with its conserved first and last residue. Fields, in order: D gene, V gene, J gene, clone size, CDR3 DNA, CDR3 protein. D genes are given only for firm matches. Clone size is stated in some rows and not others, as once, few, many or a class when expanded.

NA	TRBV13	TRBJ2-1	once	TGTGCCAGCAGCTTAGCGGGGGCGCTTTACAATGAGCAGTTCTTC	CASSLAGALYNEQFF
TRBD1	TRBV14	TRBJ2-3	NA	TGTGCCAGCAGCCAGGCCGGGACAGGGGGCACAGATACGCAGTATTTT	CASSQAGTGGTDTQYF
NA	TRBV19	TRBJ1-1	NA	TGTGCCAGTAGTATCGTGTTGGAGGGGGTGAACACTGAAGCTTTCTTT	CASSIVLEGVNTEAFF
NA	TRBV5-4	TRBJ2-5	NA	TGTGCCAGCAGCTTGGCCGGGGAGGGGGCTGCGGAGACCCAGTACTTC	CASSLAGEGAAETQYF
TRBD1	TRBV7-9	TRBJ2-7	NA	TGTGCCAGCAGCTCATCCCTGGGACAGTTCTACGAGCAGTACTTC	CASSSSLGQFYEQYF
NA	TRBV7-9	TRBJ1-1	NA	TGTGCCAGCAGCTTAGGCATTGAAGCTTTCTTT	CASSLGIEAFF
NA	TRBV7-8	TRBJ2-5	NA	TGTGCCAGCCTGAGGGGAGTGTGGACCCAAGAGACCCAGTACTTC	CASLRGVWTQETQYF
TRBD1	TRBV13	TRBJ2-7	once	TGTGCCAGCAGCTTTTTACAGGGGGTCCACGAGCAGTACTTC	CASSFLQGVHEQYF
NA	TRBV21-1	TRBJ2-3	NA	TGTGCCAGCAGCAAAGCCCTCGCGGGCGGGAAGGGACTAGCGGACGCAGGCACAGATACGCAGTATTTT	CASSKALAGGKGLADAGTDTQYF
NA	TRBV6-1	TRBJ1-2	NA	TGTGCCAGCAGTGAAGGGACACTCGACTATGGCTACACCTTC	CASSEGTLDYGYTF
NA	TRBV28	TRBJ2-7	NA	TGTGCCAGCAGGAGGGACTACGAGCAGTACTTC	CASRRDYEQYF
TRBD1	TRBV13	TRBJ1-2	NA	TGTGCCAGCAGCGTGACAGGGGCCTACACCTTC	CASSVTGAYTF
NA	TRBV7-8	TRBJ2-1	once	TGTGCCAGCAGCTTAGGTTACGGTCATGAGCAGTTCTTC	CASSLGYGHEQFF
NA	TRBV2	TRBJ2-7	NA	TGTGCCAGCATTGGGGACTCCTCCTACGAGCAGTACTTC	CASIGDSSYEQYF
NA	TRBV19	TRBJ2-7	NA	TGTGCCAGTAGTATATTAGGGGGAAAGGAGCAGTACTTC	CASSILGGKEQYF
NA	TRBV6-4	TRBJ1-6	NA	TGTGCCAGCAGAGACCGGGCCCTCGGCGGTTCACCCCTCCACTTT	CASRDRALGGSPLHF
NA	TRBV27	TRBJ2-7	NA	TGTGCCAGCAGTTTAATCGAGGGCTCCTACGAGCAGTACTTC	CASSLIEGSYEQYF
NA	TRBV27	TRBJ1-2	NA	TGTGCCAGCAGTTTAGGGCGGTACTATGGCTACACCTTC	CASSLGRYYGYTF
NA	TRBV29-1	TRBJ2-3	NA	TGCAGCGTTGATGTGGATACGCAGTATTTT	CSVDVDTQYF
NA	TRBV10-3	TRBJ2-1	NA	TGTGCCATCAGTGAGGGGGCCCCCTCCAATGAGCAGTTCTTC	CAISEGAPSNEQFF
NA	TRBV7-2	TRBJ2-1	NA	TGTGCCAGCAGCCACCCGGTGGCGATCGACAATGAGCAGTTCTTC	CASSHPVAIDNEQFF
NA	TRBV4-1	TRBJ2-5	NA	TGCGCCAGCAGCGCGGACCACTGGAACCAAGAGACCCAGTACTTC	CASSADHWNQETQYF
TRBD1	TRBV4-1	TRBJ2-7	NA	TGCGCCAGCAGCCTTGACAGGGGGACTTACGAGCAGTACTTC	CASSLDRGTYEQYF
NA	TRBV28	TRBJ1-1	few	TGTGCCAGCAGTTTAGCAGGGTCCTCTGAAGCTTTCTTT	CASSLAGSSEAFF
NA	TRBV5-4	TRBJ2-7	NA	TGTGCCAGCAGCTGGGGGGACTCATACGAGCAGTACTTC	CASSWGDSYEQYF
TRBD1	TRBV11-2	TRBJ2-7	NA	TGTGCCAGCAGCTTAGGACAGGGGGCTCTCTACGAGCAGTACTTC	CASSLGQGALYEQYF
NA	TRBV7-9	TRBJ2-5	once	TGTGCCAGCAGCTTATTCCGGGGTGCGGAGAGGGCCCAAGAGACCCAGTACTTC	CASSLFRGAERAQETQYF
TRBD2	TRBV5-6	TRBJ2-7	NA	TGTGCCAGCAGCGCCCGACCGGGAGGAACGGGCGAGCAGTACTTC	CASSARPGGTGEQYF
NA	TRBV6-5	TRBJ1-1	NA	TGTGCCAGCAGTTCTTCCGGGACGGTGAACACTGAAGCTTTCTTT	CASSSSGTVNTEAFF
NA	TRBV27	TRBJ2-1	once	TGTGCCAGCAGTGGATTATGGCAGACCCAAGGGAATGAGCAGTTCTTC	CASSGLWQTQGNEQFF
NA	TRBV7-2	TRBJ1-1	NA	TGTGCCAGCAGCTTAGGGTGGTTAACTGAAGCTTTCTTT	CASSLGWLTEAFF
TRBD2	TRBV6-6	TRBJ2-3	NA	TGTGCCAGCAGCCCCTCGGGGGGGTTCACAGATACGCAGTATTTT	CASSPSGGFTDTQYF
NA	TRBV6-5	TRBJ1-2	once	TGTGCCAGCAGTCCTCATCGGGGTGTTAACTATGGCTACACCTTC	CASSPHRGVNYGYTF
NA	TRBV13	TRBJ1-1	NA	TGTGCCAGCAGCCGAGGGGGGGACACTGAAGCTTTCTTT	CASSRGGDTEAFF
NA	TRBV7-7	TRBJ2-3	once	TGTGCTAGCAGCTTACGCGGGGCAGATACGCAGTATTTT	CASSLRGADTQYF
NA	TRBV10-2	TRBJ2-1	NA	TGCGCCAGCAGTGAGTCACTATTAAATGAGCAGTTCTTC	CASSESLLNEQFF
TRBD1	TRBV2	TRBJ1-5	once	TGTGCCAGCAGTGAGTCAGGGGAGACAGGGTGGCATTTT	CASSESGETGWHF
NA	TRBV5-1	TRBJ2-7	NA	TGCGCCAGCAGCTTTGGGGCAGTCTACGAGCAGTACTTC	CASSFGAVYEQYF